These 6 T cell receptor beta chains came from one sample sequenced in a study of T cells in localized non-small cell lung cancer. Clones were read by immunoSEQ multiplex PCR, and TCRdb kept only the in-frame ones, dropping some. The data hold roughly 70,000 clones, with 86% observed a single time. Material: peripheral blood, obtained before any cancer treatment. The source of these receptors is an older male donor with stage III squamous cell lung carcinoma.

As regards this clone: The same CDR3 arises from other DNA sequences in this sample as well. The CDR3, as DNA: TGTGCCAGCAGCGTAACGGGGAACACCGGGGAGCTGTTTTTT. It codes for CASSVTGNTGELFF. The gene calls are TRBV9 and TRBJ2-2; D is ambiguous. CDR1 is SGDLS, CDR2 YYNGEE, per germline. The CDR3 extends over 14 amino acids. The V end lost 1 base, the J end lost 1 base, and 5 bases lay between the germline ends.

The V and J genes are TRBV27 and TRBJ2-5; D perhaps matches TRBD2 (5 bases). This CDR3 has 19 amino acids. Germline CDR1 and CDR2: MNHEY and SMNVEV (reference sequence). Between the trimmed V and J ends, which lost 6 bases and 2 bases, there was a span of 28 bases. CDR3 sequence: CASRLGYGRAADFQETQYF. The CDR3 DNA reads as TGTGCCAGCAGACTAGGGTATGGCCGGGCCGCGGACTTTCAAGAGACCCAGTACTTC.

This chain links TRBV5-1 with TRBJ1-4, with TRBD1 matching over 7 bases. The CDR3 consists of 14 residues. V lost 4 bases to trimming and J lost 8 bases; unmatched junction nucleotides: 8. Germline CDR1 SGHRS, CDR2 YFSETQ. In nucleotides, the CDR3 is TGCGCCAGCAGCGTAGACAGGGTGGACGAAAAACTGTTTTTT. Its translation: CASSVDRVDEKLFF.

The chain links TRBV27 to TRBJ2-5; D perhaps matches TRBD2 (6 bases). Trimming left V 5 bases short and J 2 bases short, with 12 bases between. CDR1 and CDR2 from the germline V gene are MNHEY and SMNVEV (reference sequence). The CDR3 has 14 amino acids. CDR3 DNA: TGTGCCAGCAGTCCCGGGACTGTACAAGAGACCCAGTACTTC. This gives the protein CASSPGTVQETQYF.

V is TRBV7-2 and J is TRBJ2-5; D is uncertain. This CDR3 has 11 residues. Looked up from germline, CDR1 is SGHTA and CDR2 is FQGNSA. V lost 5 bases to trimming and J lost 5 bases, with 6 bases between them. This chain's CDR3 is CASSTLETQYF. The CDR3 nucleotides read TGTGCCAGCAGCACGCTGGAGACCCAGTACTTC.

The rearrangement links TRBV6-1 to TRBJ2-7; 9 bases agree with TRBD1. V was clipped by 10 bases and J by 0 bases; unmatched bases: 4. CDR3 size: 13 residues. The germline gives CDR1 MNHNS, CDR2 SASEGT. The CDR3 is CANPGQGSYEQYF. In nucleotides, the CDR3 is TGTGCCAATCCGGGACAGGGCTCCTACGAGCAGTACTTC.